The TCR beta chain described here comes from a study of identical twins. MiXCR, applied by TCRdb to the 5' RACE reads, yields one record per CDR3 protein. Of 1.5 million to 2 million distinct CDR3 sequences listed, more than 30% are singletons. Healthy Caucasians provided all donations. The CDR3 has 13 residues. Trimming took 4 bases from V and 8 from J, leaving 17 bases between them. Germline CDR1 DFQATT, CDR2 SNEGSKA (reference sequence). Whole-study findings and limits: Clonotypes of the beta chain that were abundant in cord blood carried fewer insertions (memory repertoires showed none).

A few counts support this clonotype. Its antigen remains unidentified. Sequencing was performed on cord blood. The receptor was isolated from a newborn girl in good health. The chain is built from TRBV20-1 and TRBJ1-2; D is unresolved. CDR3 sequence: CSAISWQRRGYTF. The CDR3, as DNA: TGCAGTGCTATAAGCTGGCAGCGGAGGGGCTACACCTTC.